This note documents a single T cell receptor (beta chain) sequence. The sample is drawn from a study of OX40 agonist ivuxolimab in advanced cancers. Measured with immunoSEQ multiplex PCR; TCRdb has only the in-frame clones, and not every one. This sample has approximately 100,000 clones, with roughly nine tenths found just once. The V and J ends lost 6 bases and 3 bases respectively, with 10 bases between them. Germline V CDR1 and CDR2: ENHRY, SYGVKD. The CDR3 loop spans 13 amino acids. The origin of this receptor is an adult with an advanced solid tumor such as melanoma, head and neck, liver or kidney cancer. The material sequenced was CD4+ or CD8+ T cells sorted from blood, taken in a trial of the OX40 agonist ivuxolimab. The chain employs TRBV10-3 and TRBJ2-3; TRBD1 is a possible D gene (6 bases). The CDR3 nucleotides read TGTGCCATCAGACCCACAGGGACAGATACGCAGTATTTT. The encoded protein is CAIRPTGTDTQYF.